Presented here are 19 T cell receptor beta chains from one specimen sequenced in a study of blood T cell repertoires in COVID-19. The assay was immunoSEQ multiplex PCR, and TCRdb's table has in-frame clones only and misses some. The table includes approximately 300,000 clones, approximately 91% detected once. Sequencing was done on a sample of PBMCs or T cells enriched from blood (not recorded which). Receptor source: a man aged 55 to 70 who had recovered from COVID-19.

This CDR3 reads CASSQELSYEQYF. CDR3 DNA sequence: TGTGCCAGCAGCCAAGAGTTATCCTACGAGCAGTACTTC. The chain combines TRBV3-1 (or the pseudogene TRBV3-2) with TRBJ2-7; unclear D gene. From germline, CDR1 is LGHDT and CDR2 YNNKEL (reference sequence). The CDR3 runs 13 residues. V was trimmed by 0 bases and J by 1 base, leaving 4 bases between them.

The genes are TRBV6-6 and TRBJ1-2, with D unclear. Germline loops: CDR1 MNHNY, CDR2 SVGAGI (reference sequence). Trimming shortened V by 2 bases and J by 8 bases, and 12 bases separated the two germline ends. This CDR3 comprises 13 residues. The DNA of the CDR3 is TGTGCCAGCAGTTACAGCCCCCGGGGAGGCTACACCTTC. Translated: CASSYSPRGGYTF.

The chain links TRBV27 to TRBJ2-1, with 9 bases lining up with TRBD2. The CDR3 loop spans 15 amino acids. J lost 0 bases, V lost 5 bases, and 2 bases had no gene match. Per germline, CDR1 MNHEY and CDR2 SMNVEV (reference sequence). The CDR3 reads CASSVAGVSYNEQFF. The DNA of the CDR3 is TGTGCCAGCAGTGTAGCGGGAGTCTCCTACAATGAGCAGTTCTTC.

The chain is built from TRBV9 and TRBJ2-5; 10 bases map to TRBD2. Germline V lookup: CDR1 SGDLS, CDR2 YYNGEE. The CDR3 totals 17 residues. Trimming took 3 bases from V and 4 from J; bases not matched to a gene: 12. The CDR3: CASSGGLAPRRGETQYF. CDR3 in DNA: TGTGCCAGCAGCGGGGGACTAGCGCCGCGGCGGGGAGAGACCCAGTACTTC.

As for this clone: The sample has other DNA sequences that encode this CDR3 too. V is TRBV11-2 and J is TRBJ1-2; D gene unclear. V dropped 0 bases and J dropped 4 bases, with 6 bases sitting between them. The CDR3 has 13 residues. Germline V gives CDR1 SGHAT, CDR2 FQNNGV. The CDR3, as DNA: TGTGCCAGCAGCTTAGAGGGAGGCTATGGCTACACCTTC. Amino acid sequence: CASSLEGGYGYTF.

This chain joins TRBV28 and TRBJ1-2; unclear D gene. CDR3 length: 12 residues. The germline CDR1 and CDR2 sequences are MDHEN and SYDVKM. The V end lost 2 bases, the J end lost 3 bases, and 4 bases lay between the germline ends. The CDR3 coding sequence is TGTGCCAGCAGTTTAGAGCACTATGGCTACACCTTC. This sequence encodes CASSLEHYGYTF.

The chain recombines TRBV5-1 with TRBJ1-4; 8 positions agree with TRBD1. Germline CDR1 and CDR2: SGHRS and YFSETQ. This CDR3 has 14 amino acids. V trimming: 0 bases; J trimming: 5 bases; junction bases outside the gene matches: 0. CDR3 nucleotide sequence: TGCGCCAGCAGCTTGGGACAGGGGAATGAAAAACTGTTTTTT. Its translation is CASSLGQGNEKLFF.

The chain recombines TRBV5-1 with TRBJ2-1, with 11 positions matching TRBD2. This CDR3 region has 19 residues. Germline-derived CDR1 and CDR2 are SGHRS and YFSETQ. The J segment lost 3 bases and the V segment lost 4 bases, leaving 15 bases of the junction unmatched. In DNA form, the CDR3 reads TGCGCCAGCAGCCCAGACGCTTATAGCGGGAGGGCCGACTACAATGAGCAGTTCTTC. As protein: CASSPDAYSGRADYNEQFF. The full variable domain, completed using reference TRBV5-1 and TRBJ2-1, is KAGVTQTPRYLIKTRGQQVTLSCSPISGHRSVSWYQQTPGQGLQFLFEYFSETQRNKGNFPGRFSGRQFSNSRSEMNVSTLELGDSALYLCASSPDAYSGRADYNEQFFGPGTRLTVL.

This sequence joins TRBV27 and TRBJ2-7, with TRBD1 identical over 9 bases. CDR1 and CDR2 (germline): MNHEY, SMNVEV (reference sequence). Trimming at V came to 0 bases and at J to 6 bases, leaving 9 bases not matched to a gene. The CDR3 has 16 amino acids. In DNA, the CDR3 is TGTGCCAGCAGTTTATCGGGGACAGGGAATTTCGGCGAGCAGTACTTC. Its protein is CASSLSGTGNFGEQYF.

To note about this clone: An end of the junction does not agree with germline; a read error may underlie this. The genes are TRBV10-3 and TRBJ2-3; TRBD2 agrees at 7 bases. The CDR3 loop spans 17 amino acids. CDR1 and CDR2 from the germline V gene are ENHRY and SYGVKD. In DNA form, the CDR3 reads TGTGCCATCAGCGAGTCCGGGCTAGCGGCTAGCACAGATACGCAGTATTTT. Protein sequence: CAISESGLAASTDTQYF.

The chain couples TRBV2 to TRBJ1-1; 10 bases line up with TRBD1. CDR1 SNHLY and CDR2 FYNNEI come from the germline V gene. The CDR3 length is 15 residues. J was trimmed by 1 base and V by 4 bases; bases with no gene match: 3. CDR3 residues: CASSARQGANTEAFF. Written as DNA, the CDR3 is TGTGCCAGCAGTGCAAGACAGGGGGCGAACACTGAAGCTTTCTTT.

This chain uses TRBV6-5 with TRBJ2-2; the match to TRBD2 covers 10 bases. Germline assignment: CDR1 MNHEY and CDR2 SVGAGI. The junction had 5 bases not matched to a gene; V was cut back by 4 bases and J by 6 bases. CDR3 length equals 15 residues. The CDR3 nucleotides read TGTGCCAGCAGTTTAAAGCGGGAGGGGGCCGGGGAGCTGTTTTTT. This sequence encodes CASSLKREGAGELFF.

The rearrangement joins TRBV28 to TRBJ1-2; 7 bases align to TRBD1. The CDR3 has 14 residues. Germline V gives CDR1 MDHEN, CDR2 SYDVKM. V shed 2 bases, J shed 4 bases, and the junction held 4 bases outside the gene matches. The chain's CDR3 is CASSLLQGSYGYTF. CDR3 DNA: TGTGCCAGCAGTTTACTACAGGGGTCCTATGGCTACACCTTC.

The chain combines TRBV30 with TRBJ2-1; D remains ambiguous. V lost 4 bases to trimming and J lost 6 bases, with 16 bases between them. Looked up from germline, CDR1 is GTSNPN and CDR2 is SVGIG (reference sequence). This CDR3 contains 14 residues. This chain's CDR3 is CAWTLGLSSNEQFF. The CDR3 bases are TGTGCCTGGACCCTAGGTCTGAGCAGCAATGAGCAGTTCTTC.

The chain uses TRBV28 and TRBJ2-3; TRBD1 might be the D (6 bases). CDR1 is MDHEN, CDR2 SYDVKM, per germline. CDR3 length: 16 amino acids. Trimming shortened V by 9 bases and J by 1 base, and 20 bases separated the two germline ends. In DNA, the CDR3 is TGTGCCAGTCTACGTGCGGACAGCGTTGGCACAGATACGCAGTATTTT. Protein product: CASLRADSVGTDTQYF.

The V call is TRBV28, the J call TRBJ2-2; unclear D gene. CDR1 MDHEN and CDR2 SYDVKM come from the germline V gene. Trimming stripped 8 bases from V and 0 bases from J, with 7 bases between. The CDR3 spans 13 residues. The CDR3 loop reads CASLTTNTGELFF. CDR3 DNA sequence: TGTGCCAGCCTGACAACGAACACCGGGGAGCTGTTTTTT.

This sequence joins TRBV4-3 and TRBJ2-7, with a weak D call TRBD2 (5 bases). Germline V gene data show CDR1 as LGHNA and CDR2 as YSLEER. The V and J ends lost 0 bases and 4 bases respectively, with 13 bases between them. CDR3 size: 15 residues. CDR3 amino acids: CASSQEPGNAYEQYF. The CDR3, as DNA: TGCGCCAGCAGCCAAGAGCCGGGGAACGCGTACGAGCAGTACTTC.

The chain employs TRBV7-9 and TRBJ2-4, with 8 bases fitting TRBD2. CDR1 SEHNR and CDR2 FQNEAQ come from the germline V gene (reference sequence). The CDR3 loop spans 17 amino acids. V gave up 4 bases and J gave up 0 bases; unmatched junction bases: 8. DNA of the CDR3: TGTGCCAGCAGCTCCAATCCACTAGCGGAAGCCAAAAACATTCAGTACTTC. It encodes CASSSNPLAEAKNIQYF.

The chain joins TRBV28 to TRBJ1-4; D possibly corresponds to TRBD1 (6 bases). Per the germline V gene, CDR1 is MDHEN and CDR2 is SYDVKM. The CDR3 loop spans 15 amino acids. V was pared by 4 bases and J by 0 bases, with 9 bases between. In DNA, the CDR3 is TGTGCCAGCAGTTCGACAGGAACAACTAATGAAAAACTGTTTTTT. This translates into CASSSTGTTNEKLFF.